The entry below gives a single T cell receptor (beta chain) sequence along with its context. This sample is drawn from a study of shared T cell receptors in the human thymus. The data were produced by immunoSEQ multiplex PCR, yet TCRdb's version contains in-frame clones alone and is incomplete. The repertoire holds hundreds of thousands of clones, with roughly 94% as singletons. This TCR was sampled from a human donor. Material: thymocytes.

The CDR3 region is CASSPPGTGLYGYTF. As DNA, the CDR3 is TGTGCCAGCAGTCCCCCCGGGACAGGGCTCTATGGCTACACCTTC. The chain carries TRBV2 and TRBJ1-2, with 9 positions matching TRBD1. Germline V gene sequence: CDR1 SNHLY, CDR2 FYNNEI. The V segment lost 5 bases and the J segment 4 bases; nucleotides outside the gene matches: 8. The CDR3 covers 15 residues.